The clone carrying this TCR beta chain showed up many times. Its target is not known. Time point here: patch test 1, 2 weeks after DPC sensitization. Sample treatment: therapeutic diphenylcyclopropenone sensitization with weekly scalp DPC. Sample donors consisted of patients with alopecia, aged 18 to 70 years, who were suitable for DPC. The sample comes from a study of human T cells and chemical hapten exposure. Whole-study results and caveats: Counts of expanded TCRs at PT1 were positively correlated with patch test score. In comparison with controls, expanded TCRs gave rise to a significantly larger number of large CDR3 similarity clusters. Sensitization with DPC brought no change to TCRs above 1 in 1000 in frequency.

TCRdb re-called the RACE reads with MiXCR, one entry per CDR3 protein. This sample has 370,000 or so distinct CDR3 sequences, with roughly 4.8% found just once. The material sequenced was whole blood, taken in connection with sensitization to the hapten diphenylcyclopropenone (DPC). The sequence was obtained from a woman aged 45-59 years with alopecia areata. Some clones in this sample may be carry-over from other donors' samples.

The CDR3 DNA reads as TGTGCCAGCAGCTTTCCAGGGACAGGGGGCGCGGCGCAGTACTTC. Translated: CASSFPGTGGAAQYF. This rearrangement joins TRBV7-9 to TRBJ2-7; TRBD1 matches 12 bases. CDR1 is SEHNR and CDR2 is FQNEAQ in the germline V gene (reference sequence). V lost 3 bases to trimming and J lost 9 bases; unmatched junction nucleotides: 9. This CDR3 is 15 amino acids long.